This T cell receptor beta chain was sequenced during a study of OX40 agonist ivuxolimab in advanced cancers. This CDR3 comprises 15 residues. Trimming removed 7 bases from V and 2 bases from J; junction bases left unmatched: 3. Germline V gene sequence: CDR1 SGHRS, CDR2 YFSETQ. Repertoires were generated with immunoSEQ multiplex PCR, while TCRdb's copy carries only in-frame clones and drops some. The table lists 80,000 or so clones, roughly 84% of them singletons. The chain links TRBV5-1 to TRBJ2-3; 14 bases are shared with TRBD2. This clonotype was sampled from an adult with an advanced solid tumor such as melanoma, head and neck, liver or kidney cancer. The starting material was CD4+ or CD8+ T cells sorted from blood, obtained in a trial of the OX40 agonist ivuxolimab. In DNA form, the CDR3 reads TGCGCCAGCCAGGGACTAGCGGGAGCCACAGATACGCAGTATTTT. This translates into CASQGLAGATDTQYF.